The entry below describes one T cell receptor beta chain. This sample was taken from a study of cytomegalovirus exposure and HLA in healthy donors. Study-level information: Among the approximately 400 genotyped donors, around 81% were placed in the Caucasian-associated ancestry cluster.

PCR primers comprised 60 Vbeta and 13 Jbeta primers. Libraries were prepared by immunoSEQ multiplex PCR; TCRdb keeps only in-frame clonotypes and omits some of them. The table has just over 150,000 clones, 70% to 85% seen once. The CDR3 extends over 17 amino acids. Trimming removed 4 bases from V and 5 bases from J; junction bases left unmatched: 13. CDR1 is SGHNT and CDR2 is YYREEE in the germline V gene (reference sequence). Sequencing was done on a sample of PBMCs. The receptor was isolated from a man over 45 in good health and CMV-seropositive. This chain joins TRBV5-4 and TRBJ2-7; 12 nucleotides line up with TRBD2. This CDR3 is CASSARLAGDLFDEQYV. The CDR3 DNA is TGTGCCAGCAGCGCCCGACTAGCGGGAGACCTCTTCGACGAGCAGTACGTC.